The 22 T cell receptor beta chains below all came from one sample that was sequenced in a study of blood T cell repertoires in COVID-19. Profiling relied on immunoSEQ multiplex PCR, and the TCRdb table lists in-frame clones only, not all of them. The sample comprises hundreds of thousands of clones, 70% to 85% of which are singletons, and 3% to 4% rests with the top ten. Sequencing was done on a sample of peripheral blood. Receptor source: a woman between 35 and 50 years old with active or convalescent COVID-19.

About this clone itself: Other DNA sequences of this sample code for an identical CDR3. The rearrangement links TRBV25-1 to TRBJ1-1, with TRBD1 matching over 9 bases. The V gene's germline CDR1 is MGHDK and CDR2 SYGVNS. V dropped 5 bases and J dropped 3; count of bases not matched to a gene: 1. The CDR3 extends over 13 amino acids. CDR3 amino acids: CASSRQGDTEAFF. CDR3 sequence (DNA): TGTGCCAGCAGTCGACAGGGGGACACTGAAGCTTTCTTT.

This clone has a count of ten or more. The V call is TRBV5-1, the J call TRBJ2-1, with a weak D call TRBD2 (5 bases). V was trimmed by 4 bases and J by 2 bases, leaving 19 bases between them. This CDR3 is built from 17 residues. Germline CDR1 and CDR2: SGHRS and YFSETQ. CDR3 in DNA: TGCGCCAGCAGCCCGGAGGTGGGAGTACGAACCTACAATGAGCAGTTCTTC. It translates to CASSPEVGVRTYNEQFF.

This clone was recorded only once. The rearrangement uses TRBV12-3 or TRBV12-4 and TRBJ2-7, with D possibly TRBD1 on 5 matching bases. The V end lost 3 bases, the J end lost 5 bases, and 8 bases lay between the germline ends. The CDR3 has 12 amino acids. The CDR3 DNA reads TGTGCCAGCAGTTTTGCAGGGCACGAGCAGTACTTC. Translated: CASSFAGHEQYF.

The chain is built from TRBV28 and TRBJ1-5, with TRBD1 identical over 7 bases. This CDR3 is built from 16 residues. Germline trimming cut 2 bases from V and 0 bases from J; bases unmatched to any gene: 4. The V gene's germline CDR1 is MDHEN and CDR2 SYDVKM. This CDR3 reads CASSLLGQNSNQPQHF. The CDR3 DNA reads TGTGCCAGCAGTTTACTGGGACAGAATAGCAATCAGCCCCAGCATTTT.

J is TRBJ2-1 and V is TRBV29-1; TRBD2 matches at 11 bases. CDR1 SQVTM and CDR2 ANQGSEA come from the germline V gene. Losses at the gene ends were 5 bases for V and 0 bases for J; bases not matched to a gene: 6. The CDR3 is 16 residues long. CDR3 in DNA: TGCAGCGTTTGGCCTAGCGGGGGGCGCTCCTACAATGAGCAGTTCTTC. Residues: CSVWPSGGRSYNEQFF.

The CDR3 nucleotides read TGTGCCAGCAGCAGAAGACAGGGGGCCTCGGATGAGCAGTTCTTC. Its translation: CASSRRQGASDEQFF. The genes are TRBV11-3 and TRBJ2-1; TRBD1 matches at 10 bases. There are 15 residues in the CDR3. In germline, CDR1 is SGHNT, CDR2 YENEEA. The V and J ends lost 5 bases and 8 bases, in that order; junction bases with no gene match: 9. Looking up the rest from reference TRBV11-3 and TRBJ2-1 gives the full variable domain: EAGVVQSPRYKIIEKKQPVAFWCNPISGHNTLYWYLQNLGQGPELLIRYENEEAVDDSQLPKDRFSAERLKGVDSTLKIQPAELGDSAVYLCASSRRQGASDEQFFGPGTRLTVL.

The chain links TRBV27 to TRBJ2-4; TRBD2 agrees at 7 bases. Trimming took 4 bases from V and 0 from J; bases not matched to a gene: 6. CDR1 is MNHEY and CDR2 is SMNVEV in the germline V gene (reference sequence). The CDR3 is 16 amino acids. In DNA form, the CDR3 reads TGTGCCAGCAGTTCCATAGCGGGCGTAGCCAAAAACATTCAGTACTTC. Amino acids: CASSSIAGVAKNIQYF.

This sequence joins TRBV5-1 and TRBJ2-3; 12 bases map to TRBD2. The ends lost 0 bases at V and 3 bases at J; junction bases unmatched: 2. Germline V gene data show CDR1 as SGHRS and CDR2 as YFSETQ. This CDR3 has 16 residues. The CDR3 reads CASSLELAGGTDTQYF. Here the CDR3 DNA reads TGCGCCAGCAGCTTGGAACTAGCGGGGGGAACAGATACGCAGTATTTT.

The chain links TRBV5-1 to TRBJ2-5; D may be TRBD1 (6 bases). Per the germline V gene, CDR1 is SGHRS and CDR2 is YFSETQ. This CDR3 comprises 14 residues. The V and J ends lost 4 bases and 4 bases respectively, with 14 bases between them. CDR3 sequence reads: CASSQTTGRETQYF. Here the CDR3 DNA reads TGCGCCAGCAGCCAAACGACAGGACGAGAGACCCAGTACTTC.

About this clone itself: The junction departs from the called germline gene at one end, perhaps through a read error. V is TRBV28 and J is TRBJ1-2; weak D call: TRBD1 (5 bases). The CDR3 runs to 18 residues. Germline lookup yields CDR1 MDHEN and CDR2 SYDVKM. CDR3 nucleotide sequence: TGTGCCGGCAGTTCCCTAGAGTGGGAGGGGCCTTTTAACTATGGCTACACCTTC. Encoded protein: CAGSSLEWEGPFNYGYTF.

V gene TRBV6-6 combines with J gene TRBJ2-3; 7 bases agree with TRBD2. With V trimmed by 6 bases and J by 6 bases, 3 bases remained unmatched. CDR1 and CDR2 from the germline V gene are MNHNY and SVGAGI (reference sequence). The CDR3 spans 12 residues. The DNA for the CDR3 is TGTGCCAGCAGCCTGGGGGGGGATACGCAGTATTTT. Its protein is CASSLGGDTQYF.

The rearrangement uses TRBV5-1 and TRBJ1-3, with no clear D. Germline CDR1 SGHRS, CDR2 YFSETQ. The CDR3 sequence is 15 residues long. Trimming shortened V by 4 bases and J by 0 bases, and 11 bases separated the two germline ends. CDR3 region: CASSLGPSSGNTIYF. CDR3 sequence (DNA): TGCGCCAGCAGCCTAGGTCCCAGCTCTGGAAACACCATATATTTT. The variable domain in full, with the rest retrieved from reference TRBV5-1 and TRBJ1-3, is KAGVTQTPRYLIKTRGQQVTLSCSPISGHRSVSWYQQTPGQGLQFLFEYFSETQRNKGNFPGRFSGRQFSNSRSEMNVSTLELGDSALYLCASSLGPSSGNTIYFGEGSWLTVV.

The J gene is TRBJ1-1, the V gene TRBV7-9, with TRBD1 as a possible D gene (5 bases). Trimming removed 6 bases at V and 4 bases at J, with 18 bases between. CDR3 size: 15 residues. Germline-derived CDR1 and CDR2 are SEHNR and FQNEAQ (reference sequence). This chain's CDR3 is CASRLEGQGGTEAFF. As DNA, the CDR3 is TGTGCCAGCAGGCTCGAAGGGCAGGGTGGCACTGAAGCTTTCTTT.

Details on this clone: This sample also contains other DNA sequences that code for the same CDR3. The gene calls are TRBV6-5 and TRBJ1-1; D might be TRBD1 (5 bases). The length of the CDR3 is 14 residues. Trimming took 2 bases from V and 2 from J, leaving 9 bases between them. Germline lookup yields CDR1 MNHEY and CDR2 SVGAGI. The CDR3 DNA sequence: TGTGCCAGCAGTTACCTCCAGGGAAACACTGAAGCTTTCTTT. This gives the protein CASSYLQGNTEAFF.

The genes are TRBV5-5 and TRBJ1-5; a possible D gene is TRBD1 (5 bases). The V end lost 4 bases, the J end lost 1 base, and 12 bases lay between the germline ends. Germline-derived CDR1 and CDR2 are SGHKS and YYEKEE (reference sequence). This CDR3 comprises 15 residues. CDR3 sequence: CASSRGHTSNQPQHF. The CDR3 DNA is TGTGCCAGCAGCCGCGGACATACCAGCAATCAGCCCCAGCATTTT.

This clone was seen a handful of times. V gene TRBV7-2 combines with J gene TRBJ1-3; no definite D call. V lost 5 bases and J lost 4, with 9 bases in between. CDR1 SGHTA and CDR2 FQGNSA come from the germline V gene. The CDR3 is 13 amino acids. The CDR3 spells CASSNFGGNTIYF. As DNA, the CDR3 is TGTGCCAGCAGCAACTTCGGGGGAAACACCATATATTTT.

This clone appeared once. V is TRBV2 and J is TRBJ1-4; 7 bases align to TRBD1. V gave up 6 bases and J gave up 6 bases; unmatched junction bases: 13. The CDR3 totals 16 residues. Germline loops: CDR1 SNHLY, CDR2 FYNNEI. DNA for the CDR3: TGTGCCAGCAGAGTAACTCCCGGGACAGCTGATGAAAAACTGTTTTTT. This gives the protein CASRVTPGTADEKLFF. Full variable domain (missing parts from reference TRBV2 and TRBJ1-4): EPEVTQTPSHQVTQMGQEVILRCVPISNHLYFYWYRQILGQKVEFLVSFYNNEISEKSEIFDDQFSVERPDGSNFTLKIRSTKLEDSAMYFCASRVTPGTADEKLFFGSGTQLSVL.

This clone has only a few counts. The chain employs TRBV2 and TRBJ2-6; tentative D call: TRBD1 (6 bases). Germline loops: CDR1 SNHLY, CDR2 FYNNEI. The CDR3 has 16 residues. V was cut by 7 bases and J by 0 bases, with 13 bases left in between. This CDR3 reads CASTQQGSSGANVLTF. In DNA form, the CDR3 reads TGTGCCAGCACCCAACAGGGAAGCTCTGGGGCCAACGTCCTGACTTTC.

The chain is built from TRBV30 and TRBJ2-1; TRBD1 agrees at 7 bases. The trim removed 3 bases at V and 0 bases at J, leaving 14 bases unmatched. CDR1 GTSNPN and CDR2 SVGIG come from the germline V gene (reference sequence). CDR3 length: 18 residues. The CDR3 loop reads CAWRGPNRGASSYNEQFF. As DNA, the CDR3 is TGTGCCTGGAGGGGTCCCAACAGGGGTGCTAGCTCCTACAATGAGCAGTTCTTC.

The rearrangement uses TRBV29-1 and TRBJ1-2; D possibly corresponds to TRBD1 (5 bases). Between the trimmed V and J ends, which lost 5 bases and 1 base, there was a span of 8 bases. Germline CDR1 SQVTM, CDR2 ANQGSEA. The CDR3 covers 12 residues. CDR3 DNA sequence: TGCAGCGTTATTGACAGTAACTATGGCTACACCTTC. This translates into CSVIDSNYGYTF.

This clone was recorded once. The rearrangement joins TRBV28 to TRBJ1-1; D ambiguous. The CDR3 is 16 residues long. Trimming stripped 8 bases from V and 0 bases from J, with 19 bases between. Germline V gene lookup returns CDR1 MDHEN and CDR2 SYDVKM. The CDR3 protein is CASGYISAGLNTEAFF. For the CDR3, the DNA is TGTGCCAGCGGTTACATAAGCGCCGGCTTGAACACTGAAGCTTTCTTT.

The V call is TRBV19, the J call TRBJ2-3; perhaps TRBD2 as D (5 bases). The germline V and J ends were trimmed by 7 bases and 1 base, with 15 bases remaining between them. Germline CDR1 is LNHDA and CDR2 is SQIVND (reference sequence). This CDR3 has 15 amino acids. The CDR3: CASTHRVGGTDTQYF. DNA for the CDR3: TGTGCCAGTACCCATCGGGTCGGGGGCACAGATACGCAGTATTTT.